This entry features one T cell receptor (beta chain) sequence. Its antigen target is currently unknown. No clone much larger than this one lies a single base away; base qualities are absent. The sample comes from a study of siplizumab effects on memory and regulatory T cells (dated by TCRdb to about 2019). Background for the entire study: The effect of the anti-CD2 antibody siplizumab on alloreactive T-cell subsets was examined in allogeneic mixed lymphocyte reactions constructed from human PBMCs.

V and J lose 2 bases and 0 bases, and a span of 9 bases separates them. According to the germline V gene, CDR1 reads SGHRS and CDR2 reads YFSETQ. The CDR3 runs 16 residues from the cysteine to the phenylalanine. The DNA shown is the 48-base CDR3, in frame from base 1. General study outcomes and caveats: Siplizumab significantly lowered the cumulative frequency of alloreactive sequences that could be traced to unstimulated CD4+ memory T cells. Roughly 75-97% of proliferating CD4+ or CD8+ clones could not be assigned a naive or memory phenotype. Compared with memory T cells, unstimulated naive T cells appeared more diverse, and naive cells seemed to make a substantial contribution to the alloresponse. Among mappable alloreactive CD4+ clones, an average Treg-derived fraction of 68.8% was observed with siplizumab, compared with 26.9% in control reactions. Whether proliferating Tregs from siplizumab cultures actually had suppressive function was not functionally confirmed. Because sequences below about 10^-5 frequency were poorly captured, only a minor fraction of alloreactive clones could be mapped to unstimulated subsets.

Preparation of the library involved the immunoSEQ multiplex PCR assay. Around 100,000 TCR templates per sample were assayed by the deep sequencing platform. Genomic DNA extracted from sorted T cells was used for TCRbeta CDR3 sequencing. In the authors' own workflow: The R programming language was used for clonal analysis of the TCRbeta CDR3 data. Comparing unstimulated samples against CFSE-low samples taken after the reaction was how alloreactive CD4+ and CD8+ clones were defined. Regulatory or non-regulatory origin of alloreactive CD4+ clones was assigned by matching sequences to the sorted unstimulated Treg and non-Treg repertoires. Entries here come from immuneACCESS through TCRdb and include only in-frame sequences with V and J called. Some clones fail to appear in such tables; in the studies checked, an unresolved V gene covers under half of the shortfall, and the cause of the remainder is unknown. The V and J calls and clone size were taken over from that table, and D and trimming were inferred from the DNA. The sample profile shows roughly 68,000 clones; 83% of them were found once. The ten largest clones represent roughly 3.8% of the sample.

In addition, sequencing in three donor pairs included unstimulated CD8+ effector memory subsets alongside CD4+ naive, CD8+ naive, CD8+ TEMRA and CD4+ memory subsets. TCRbeta CDR3 sequencing was performed on sorted unstimulated T cells and on proliferating T cells recovered from mixed lymphocyte reactions. Fresh whole blood from over eight HLA-typed healthy donors served as the source for isolating PBMCs. The V and J segments used are TRBV5-1 and TRBJ2-6; TRBD1 is perhaps the D gene, given 6 matching bases. The TCR comes from a human donor in good health. Sequencing input: memory CD4+ T cells sorted from blood. According to the study, the label for this sample's cell subset or site signals: unstimulated CD4+ memory T cells. The CDR3 corresponds to CASSLQGTSGANVLTF. Here is the DNA: TGCGCCAGCAGCTTACAGGGCACCTCTGGGGCCAACGTCCTGACTTTC.